The T cell receptor (beta chain) described here comes from a study of preoperative IRX-2 immunotherapy in early breast cancer. The CDR3 consists of 15 residues. V lost 3 bases to trimming and J lost 2 bases, with 13 bases between them. CDR1 and CDR2 (germline): LNHDA, SQIVND (reference sequence). Sample treatment: preoperative locoregional IRX-2 cytokine immunotherapy. Measured with immunoSEQ multiplex PCR; TCRdb has only the in-frame clones, and not every one. The sample contains some 30,000 clones, 89% of which appear only once. This receptor was taken from a human donor with breast cancer. The chain has TRBV19 and TRBJ2-5, with D possibly being TRBD2 (7 bases). Sequences were derived from tumor tissue, sampled after IRX-2 immunotherapy. The CDR3 coding sequence is TGTGCCAGTAGTATGGGGGGGGCCATACAAGAGACCCAGTACTTC. Protein: CASSMGGAIQETQYF.